Here is one T cell receptor beta chain with its context. The antigen is undetermined. Germline V gene data show CDR1 as SGHRS and CDR2 as YFSETQ. The CDR3 contains 13 residues. Trimming removed 0 bases from V and 5 bases from J, with 7 bases in between. The data belong to a study of CD8 T cells in ankylosing spondylitis. Study results and limitations: Within matched ankylosing spondylitis synovial fluid, disease-linked clones were reportedly significantly enriched. Eight highly homologous variants made up a TCR beta motif, and this motif appeared characteristic of ankylosing spondylitis blood. Some of the motif variants had earlier been found in reactive arthritis patients' fluid and blood.

Quantitative barcoded 5'-RACE was used to prepare TCR beta libraries. TCRdb independently ran MiXCR on the 5' RACE reads; one entry per CDR3 protein. This table has 250,000 to 300,000 distinct CDR3 sequences, around 18% appearing once. V and J are TRBV5-1 and TRBJ2-3; D is undetermined. The sample comprised blood, either unsorted or a sorted T cell fraction (not recorded which). This clonotype was sampled from a male donor with ankylosing spondylitis or in good health (not recorded which). CDR3 loop: CASSLEVLDTQYF. The CDR3 nucleotides are TGCGCCAGCAGCTTGGAGGTCTTAGATACGCAGTATTTT.